These 26 T cell receptor beta chains were all obtained from the same sample, sequenced in a study of glioma-infiltrating T cells. The iRepertoire nested amplicon-rescue multiplex PCR amplified TCR alpha and beta CDR3s from RNA. Via MiXCR, TCRdb re-called the multiplex PCR reads, giving one row per CDR3 protein. The profile shows about 200,000 distinct CDR3 sequences, about 32% of them singletons. Input material: glioma tissue, nonneoplastic brain tissue, or PBMCs (not recorded which). Source of these receptors: a human donor with low-grade glioma or glioblastoma, undergoing nonglioma brain surgery, or in good health (not recorded which).

This clonotype occurred many times. The CDR3 DNA sequence: TGTGCCAGCAGTTACGGGACAGGGGTCGAGCAGTACTTC. This sequence encodes CASSYGTGVEQYF. The genes are TRBV6-5 and TRBJ2-7; 10 bases fit TRBD1. Germline CDR1 reads MNHEY; CDR2 reads SVGAGI. The J segment lost 6 bases and the V segment lost 2 bases, leaving 1 base of the junction unmatched. The CDR3 sequence is 13 residues long.

The chain joins TRBV29-1 to TRBJ2-1, with D hard to call. The CDR3 has 11 residues. Trimming pared 7 bases from V and 9 bases from J, leaving 13 bases between. Germline CDR1 is SQVTM and CDR2 is ANQGSEA. The CDR3 bases are TGCAGCGCAACTACCGGGTCTGAGCAGTTCTTC. It yields the protein CSATTGSEQFF.

This clonotype was counted ten times or more. The chain employs TRBV6-2 or TRBV6-3 and TRBJ2-7; TRBD2 is a possible D gene (6 bases). Trimming left V 2 bases short and J 2 bases short, with 16 bases between. The CDR3 is 16 residues long. Per germline, CDR1 MNHEY and CDR2 SVGEGT. The chain's CDR3 is CASSYDYRDSTYEQYF. CDR3 nucleotides: TGTGCCAGCAGTTACGACTATAGGGACTCTACCTACGAGCAGTACTTC.

This clonotype showed up just a few times. This could be a read error, since a much larger clone is one nucleotide away. The chain uses TRBV18 and TRBJ1-2; D is unresolved. The CDR3 loop spans 13 amino acids. Trimming stripped 4 bases from V and 7 bases from J, with 13 bases between. In germline, CDR1 is KGHSH, CDR2 LQKENI. The CDR3 DNA sequence: TGTGCCAGCTCACTCGGGGATGTCTGTGGCTACACCTTC. This sequence encodes CASSLGDVCGYTF.

Points on this clonotype: A read error may be the cause here, since a much bigger clone is one base away. The chain uses TRBV7-9 and TRBJ2-3; possibly TRBD2 for D (6 bases). Trimming stripped 1 base from V and 4 bases from J, with 18 bases between. Germline CDR1 reads SEHNR; CDR2 reads FQNEAQ (reference sequence). The CDR3 is made up of 17 amino acids. This CDR3 is CASSLGRDGHDSDTQYF. The DNA for the CDR3 is TGTGCCAGCAGCTTAGGGAGGGATGGCCATGATTCAGATACGCAGTATTTT.

The V call is TRBV28, the J call TRBJ2-7, with TRBD2 as a possible D gene (6 bases). The CDR3 is 15 residues long. Germline-derived CDR1 and CDR2 are MDHEN and SYDVKM. V lost 1 base to trimming and J lost 0 bases, with 10 bases between them. In nucleotides, the CDR3 is TGTGCCAGCAGTTTATATGGGACTGTCTCCTACGAGCAGTACTTC. Protein: CASSLYGTVSYEQYF. Full variable domain (outside the CDR3, taken from reference TRBV28 and TRBJ2-7): DVKVTQSSRYLVKRTGEKVFLECVQDMDHENMFWYRQDPGLGLRLIYFSYDVKMKEKGDIPEGYSVSREKKERFSLILESASTNQTSMYLCASSLYGTVSYEQYFGPGTRLTVT.

The sample holds many counts of this clonotype. The gene calls are TRBV12-3 or TRBV12-4 and TRBJ2-7, with 11 positions matching TRBD2. The CDR3 has 19 amino acids. V lost 8 bases to trimming and J lost 0 bases; unmatched junction nucleotides: 18. CDR3 in DNA: TGTGCCAGCTGGGCCGGTGACAGGGATGGACTAGCGGGCTCCTACGAGCAGTACTTC. The encoded protein is CASWAGDRDGLAGSYEQYF.

In the case of this clonotype: A clone one base away is much larger, so this may be a read error. The gene calls are TRBV6-1 and TRBJ1-2, with D possibly being TRBD1 (5 bases). Germline values: CDR1 MNHNS, CDR2 SASEGT. This CDR3 region has 15 residues. Written as DNA, the CDR3 is TGTGCCAGCAGTAATTCGGGACGTCCAGAGCATGGCCACACCTTC. As protein: CASSNSGRPEHGHTF.

This clonotype was found many times. The rearrangement joins TRBV4-3 to TRBJ1-1, with 7 bases identical to TRBD1. Losses at the gene ends were 4 bases for V and 8 bases for J; bases not matched to a gene: 10. This CDR3 is built from 14 residues. Germline V CDR1 and CDR2: LGHNA, YSLEER. The CDR3 spells CASSPAGGAKEAFF. The CDR3 DNA sequence: TGCGCCAGCAGCCCGGCAGGGGGGGCGAAAGAAGCTTTCTTT.

The gene calls are TRBV19 and TRBJ2-3, with 8 bases fitting TRBD2. J was trimmed by 5 bases and V by 6 bases; bases with no gene match: 13. Germline V gene sequence: CDR1 LNHDA, CDR2 SQIVND (reference sequence). This CDR3 is 16 amino acids long. CDR3 residues: CASSALSGRGEDTQYF. The CDR3 nucleotides are TGTGCCAGTAGCGCTTTGAGCGGGAGAGGAGAAGATACGCAGTATTTT.

This clonotype was detected many times. J is TRBJ1-5 and V is TRBV20-1; D remains unclear. V was cut by 2 bases and J by 0 bases, with 11 bases left in between. Germline assignment: CDR1 DFQATT and CDR2 SNEGSKA (reference sequence). The CDR3 is 15 amino acids. CDR3 in DNA: TGCAGTGCTAGACAGGCAGACTATAGCAATCAGCCCCAGCATTTT. It specifies CSARQADYSNQPQHF.

This clonotype has at least ten counts. This chain uses TRBV20-1 with TRBJ2-7; 9 bases align to TRBD2. Germline-derived CDR1 and CDR2 are DFQATT and SNEGSKA (reference sequence). The ends lost 3 bases at V and 7 bases at J; junction bases unmatched: 13. This CDR3 has 15 residues. In DNA, the CDR3 is TGCAGTGCTAGGGCGCTGCGGGAGGGGGTCGGTGAGCAGTACTTC. Amino acids: CSARALREGVGEQYF.

This clonotype has ten or more counts. The CDR3 is CASGTGTAGAEAFF. The CDR3 coding sequence is TGTGCTAGTGGTACGGGGACGGCAGGGGCTGAAGCTTTCTTT. The V call is TRBV12-5, the J call TRBJ1-1; tentatively, D is TRBD1 (6 bases). Trimming removed 5 bases at V and 6 bases at J, with 16 bases between. Germline lookup yields CDR1 LGHNT and CDR2 FRNRAP. The CDR3 has 14 residues.

The CDR3 loop reads CASSLGGIAYEQYF. The CDR3 DNA sequence: TGTGCCAGCAGCTTGGGGGGAATAGCCTACGAGCAGTACTTC. This chain uses TRBV7-2 with TRBJ2-7; tentatively, D is TRBD2 (6 bases). V dropped 3 bases and J dropped 2 bases, with 11 bases sitting between them. Germline V gene data show CDR1 as SGHTA and CDR2 as FQGNSA. This CDR3 comprises 14 residues.

Only one count was recorded for this clonotype. This may be a read error: a much more frequent sequence differs by one nucleotide. The chain links TRBV4-1 to TRBJ1-6, with 7 positions matching TRBD1. Losses at the gene ends were 0 bases for V and 7 bases for J; bases not matched to a gene: 6. Germline CDR1 MGHRA, CDR2 YSYEKL. The CDR3 totals 16 residues. The CDR3 nucleotides are TGCGCCAGCAGCCAAGAAACCCAGGGGGGGAATTCACCCCTCCACTTT. Translated: CASSQETQGGNSPLHF.

This clonotype has at least ten counts. CDR3 sequence reads: CASSWTSGGGNEQFF. CDR3 in DNA: TGTGCCAGCAGCTGGACTAGCGGGGGGGGCAATGAGCAGTTCTTC. The chain couples TRBV6-2 or TRBV6-3 to TRBJ2-1; 15 bases match TRBD2. The CDR3 covers 15 residues. V gave up 6 bases and J gave up 6 bases; unmatched junction bases: 3. CDR1 MNHEY and CDR2 SVGEGT come from the germline V gene.

Worth noting for this clonotype: A much more abundant neighbour one base away suggests this may be a read error. The genes are TRBV12-3 or TRBV12-4 and TRBJ1-5; 7 nucleotides align to TRBD1. The CDR3 is 12 residues long. The CDR3 loop is CAGRGINQPQHF. The CDR3 DNA reads TGTGCCGGCAGGGGGATCAATCAGCCCCAGCATTTT.

The chain couples TRBV12-5 to TRBJ2-2; 7 bases align to TRBD1. After removal of 7 bases from V and 1 base from J, the junction contained 6 bases not matched to a gene. This CDR3 is 15 amino acids long. From germline, CDR1 is LGHNT and CDR2 FRNRAP. This chain's CDR3 is CASAAGTVNTGELFF. The CDR3 nucleotides read TGTGCTAGTGCCGCCGGGACAGTGAACACCGGGGAGCTGTTTTTT.

This clonotype was seen ten or more times. The chain links TRBV20-1 to TRBJ2-3; 8 bases are a match to TRBD2. Germline CDR1 is DFQATT and CDR2 is SNEGSKA (reference sequence). V trimming: 4 bases; J trimming: 3 bases; junction bases outside the gene matches: 6. The CDR3 is made up of 14 amino acids. The CDR3: CSATRSGRTDTQYF. CDR3 sequence (DNA): TGCAGTGCTACAAGGAGCGGGAGAACAGATACGCAGTATTTT.

In the case of this clonotype: Germline is not matched at one junction end, which may reflect a read error. The chain has TRBV30 and TRBJ2-1, with TRBD1 as a possible D gene (5 bases). This CDR3 is built from 14 residues. CDR1 is GTSNPN and CDR2 is SVGIG in the germline V gene (reference sequence). CDR3 sequence: CAWSSDKGFNDQFF. The DNA for the CDR3 is TGTGCCTGGAGTTCCGACAAGGGGTTTAATGATCAGTTCTTC.

The CDR3 bases are TGTGCCAGCAGTTTATCGGCAGGGGGCGGGCATCCCCAGCATTTT. This sequence encodes CASSLSAGGGHPQHF. J is TRBJ1-5 and V is TRBV12-3 or TRBV12-4; 8 bases fit TRBD1. The CDR3 runs 15 residues. Trimming removed 2 bases from V and 10 bases from J; junction bases left unmatched: 10.

This clonotype was seen a few times. The CDR3 DNA is TGTGCCATCAGTGAGTCTGGCGGGAGCTACAATGAGCAGTTCTTC. Its protein product is CAISESGGSYNEQFF. The V call is TRBV10-3, the J call TRBJ2-1, with 7 bases matching TRBD2. Trimming at V came to 0 bases and at J to 3 bases, leaving 2 bases not matched to a gene. The CDR3 contains 15 residues. Germline V gives CDR1 ENHRY, CDR2 SYGVKD.

This clonotype was seen a few times. This chain joins TRBV4-3 and TRBJ2-2; D perhaps matches TRBD2 (6 bases). The ends were cut back, 4 bases at V and 5 bases at J, with 14 bases in the middle. CDR1 is LGHNA and CDR2 is YSLEER in the germline V gene. This CDR3 comprises 15 residues. The CDR3 DNA reads as TGCGCCAGCAGCCCACAGCTGGAGGGAACCGGGGAGCTGTTTTTT. It encodes CASSPQLEGTGELFF.

The V call is TRBV5-8, the J call TRBJ1-1, with unresolved D. Trimming took off 1 base at V and 7 bases at J, with 11 bases between the two ends. The V gene's germline CDR1 is SGHTS and CDR2 YDEGEE. CDR3 size: 13 residues. This CDR3 is CASSLLEEIEAFF. DNA of the CDR3: TGTGCCAGCAGCTTGCTCGAGGAAATTGAAGCTTTCTTT.

There are many counts of this clonotype. The chain uses TRBV4-3 and TRBJ1-4; TRBD1 matches 7 bases. Looked up from germline, CDR1 is LGHNA and CDR2 is YSLEER. Trimming cost V 0 bases and J 8 bases; bases outside gene matches: 6. This CDR3 is built from 15 residues. CDR3 DNA: TGCGCCAGCAGCCAAGACCACAGGGGTGGAGAAAAACTGTTTTTT. This gives the protein CASSQDHRGGEKLFF.

This clonotype was picked up a small number of times. A much more abundant neighbour one base away suggests this may be a read error. The chain recombines TRBV27 with TRBJ2-7; possibly TRBD1 for D (6 bases). CDR3 length equals 14 residues. CDR1 is MNHEY and CDR2 is SMNVEV in the germline V gene (reference sequence). Trimming left V 5 bases short and J 4 bases short, with 15 bases between. CDR3 protein: CASSPTGTSYEQYF. For the CDR3, the DNA is TGTGCCAGCAGTCCCACCGGGACATCGTACGAGCAGTACTTC.